This T cell receptor beta chain comes out of a study of ipilimumab plus nivolumab after autologous stem cell transplantation. Across the study: Typical patient got 5 or 6 ipilimumab doses and about eight nivolumab doses (median).

CDR3 length: 14 amino acids. Per the germline V gene, CDR1 is SGHTA and CDR2 is FQGNSA. V was trimmed by 5 bases and J by 4 bases, leaving 11 bases between them. Repertoires were generated with immunoSEQ multiplex PCR, while TCRdb's copy carries only in-frame clones and drops some. The repertoire holds some 43,000 clones, with approximately 91% as singletons. Starting 14 to 28 days after autologous transplant, ipilimumab 1 mg/kg was given. The chain combines TRBV7-2 with TRBJ2-2; a possible D gene is TRBD2 (5 bases). This clonotype originated in a male donor with multiple myeloma. The material was PBMCs, obtained in a trial of ipilimumab plus nivolumab as post-transplant consolidation. The CDR3 region has the DNA TGTGCCAGCAGCCCGCCCGGGATCACCGGGGAGCTGTTTTTT. This sequence encodes CASSPPGITGELFF.